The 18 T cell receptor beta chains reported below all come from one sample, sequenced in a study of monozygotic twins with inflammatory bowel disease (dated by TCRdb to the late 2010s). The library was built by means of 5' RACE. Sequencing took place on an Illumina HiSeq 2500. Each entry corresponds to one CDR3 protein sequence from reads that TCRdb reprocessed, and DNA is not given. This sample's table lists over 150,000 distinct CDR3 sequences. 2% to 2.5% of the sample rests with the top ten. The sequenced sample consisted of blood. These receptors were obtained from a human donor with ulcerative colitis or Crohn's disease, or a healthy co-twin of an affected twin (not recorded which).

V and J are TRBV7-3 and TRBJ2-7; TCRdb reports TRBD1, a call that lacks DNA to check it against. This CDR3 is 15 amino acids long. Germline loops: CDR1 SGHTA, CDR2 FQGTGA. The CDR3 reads CASSVAGRGPYEQYF.

The CDR3 spells CASSLSWQLPFEAFF. The rearrangement joins TRBV12-3 or TRBV12-4 to TRBJ1-1. The CDR3 sequence is 15 residues long.

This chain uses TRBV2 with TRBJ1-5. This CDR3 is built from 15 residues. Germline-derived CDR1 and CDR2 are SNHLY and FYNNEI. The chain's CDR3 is CASSTHNQRVQPQHF.

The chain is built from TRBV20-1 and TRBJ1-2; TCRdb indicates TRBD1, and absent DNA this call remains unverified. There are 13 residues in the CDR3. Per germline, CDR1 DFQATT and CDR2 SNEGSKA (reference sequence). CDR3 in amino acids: CSARADPYYGYTF.

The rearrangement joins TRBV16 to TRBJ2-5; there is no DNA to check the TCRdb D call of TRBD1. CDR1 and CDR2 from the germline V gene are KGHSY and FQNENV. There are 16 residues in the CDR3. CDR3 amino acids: CASSHGESGDGETQYF.

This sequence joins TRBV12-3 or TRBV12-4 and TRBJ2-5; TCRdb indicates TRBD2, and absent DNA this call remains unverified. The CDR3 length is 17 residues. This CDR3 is CASSSYLSGDIQETQYF.

The CDR3 protein is CASRSAGPDTQYF. The chain links TRBV6-5 to TRBJ2-3; the TCRdb D gene call, TRBD2, has no DNA to confirm it. The CDR3 is 13 residues long. Germline CDR1 and CDR2: MNHEY and SVGAGI.

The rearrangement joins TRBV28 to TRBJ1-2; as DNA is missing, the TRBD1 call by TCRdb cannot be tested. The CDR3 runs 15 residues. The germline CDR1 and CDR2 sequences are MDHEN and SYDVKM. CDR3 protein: CASRPPGQGDYGYTF.

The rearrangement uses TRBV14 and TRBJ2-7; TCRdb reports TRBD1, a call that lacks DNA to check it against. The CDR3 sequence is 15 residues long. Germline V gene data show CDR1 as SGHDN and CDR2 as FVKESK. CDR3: CASSQAQRGYIEQYF.

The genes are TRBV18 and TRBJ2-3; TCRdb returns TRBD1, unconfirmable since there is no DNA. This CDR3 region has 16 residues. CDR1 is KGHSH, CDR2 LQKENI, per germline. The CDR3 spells CASSPPTGASTDTQYF.

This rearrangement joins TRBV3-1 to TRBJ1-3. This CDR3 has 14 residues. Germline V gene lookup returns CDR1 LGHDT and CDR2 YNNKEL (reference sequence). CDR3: CASSPTEGRNTIYF. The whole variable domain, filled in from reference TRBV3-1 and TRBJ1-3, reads DTAVSQTPKYLVTQMGNDKSIKCEQNLGHDTMYWYKQDSKKFLKIMFSYNNKELIINETVPNRFSPKSPDKAHLNLHINSLELGDSAVYFCASSPTEGRNTIYFGEGSWLTVV.

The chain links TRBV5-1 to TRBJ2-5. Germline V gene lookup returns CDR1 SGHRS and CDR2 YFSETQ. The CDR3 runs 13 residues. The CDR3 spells CASSLMGLKTQYF.

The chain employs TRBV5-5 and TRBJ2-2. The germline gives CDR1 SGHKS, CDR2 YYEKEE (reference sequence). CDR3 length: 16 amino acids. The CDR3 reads CASSSVGRKGTGELFF.

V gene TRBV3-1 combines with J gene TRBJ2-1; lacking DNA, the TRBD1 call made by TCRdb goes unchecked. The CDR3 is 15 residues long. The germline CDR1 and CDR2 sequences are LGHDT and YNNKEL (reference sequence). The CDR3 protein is CASSQGGGTYNEQFF.

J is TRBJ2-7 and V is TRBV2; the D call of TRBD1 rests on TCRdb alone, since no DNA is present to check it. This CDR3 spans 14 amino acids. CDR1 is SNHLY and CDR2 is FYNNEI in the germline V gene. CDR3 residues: CARQAGASSYEQYF.

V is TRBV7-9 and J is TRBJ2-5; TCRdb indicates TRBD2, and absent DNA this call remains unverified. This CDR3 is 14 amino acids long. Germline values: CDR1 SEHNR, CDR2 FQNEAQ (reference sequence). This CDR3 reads CASSFPGLQETQYF.

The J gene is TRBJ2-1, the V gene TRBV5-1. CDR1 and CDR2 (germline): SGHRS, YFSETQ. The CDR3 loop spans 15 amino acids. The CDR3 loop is CASSLGQDSHNEQFF.

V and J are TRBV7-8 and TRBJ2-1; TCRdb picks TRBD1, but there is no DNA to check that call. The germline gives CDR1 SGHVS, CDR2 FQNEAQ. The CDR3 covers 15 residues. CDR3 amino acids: CASSLTGVSYNEQFF.